This T cell receptor beta chain derives from a study of blood T cell repertoires in COVID-19. As for the study in general: Sources were T cells, B-cell-depleted T cells, or PBMCs; the material itself was cDNA or gDNA.

The V and J ends lost 0 bases and 3 bases respectively, with 10 bases between them. Germline V lookup: CDR1 SGHKS, CDR2 YYEKEE (reference sequence). There are 15 residues in the CDR3. Clones were read by immunoSEQ multiplex PCR, and TCRdb kept only the in-frame ones, dropping some. The sample includes about 60,000 clones, about four fifths of them seen just once. This sequence originates from a human donor in a cohort sampled during active COVID-19. V is TRBV5-5 and J is TRBJ1-5; no clear D. Sequenced: peripheral blood. CDR3 sequence: CASSLGASANQPQHF. The CDR3 coding sequence is TGTGCCAGCAGCTTGGGAGCGTCCGCCAATCAGCCCCAGCATTTT.